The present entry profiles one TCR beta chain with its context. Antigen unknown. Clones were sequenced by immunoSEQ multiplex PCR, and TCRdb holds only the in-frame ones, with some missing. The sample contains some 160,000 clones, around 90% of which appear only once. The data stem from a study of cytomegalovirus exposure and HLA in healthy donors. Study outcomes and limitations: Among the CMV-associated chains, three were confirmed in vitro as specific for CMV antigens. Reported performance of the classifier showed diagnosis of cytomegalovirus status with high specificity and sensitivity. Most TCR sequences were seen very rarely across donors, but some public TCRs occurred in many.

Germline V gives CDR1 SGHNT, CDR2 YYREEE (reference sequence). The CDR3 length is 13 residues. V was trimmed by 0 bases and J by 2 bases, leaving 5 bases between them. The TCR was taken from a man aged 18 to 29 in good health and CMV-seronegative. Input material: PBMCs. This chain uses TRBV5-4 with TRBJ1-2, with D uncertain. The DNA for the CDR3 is TGTGCCAGCAGCTTGGGTCAGAACTATGGCTACACCTTC. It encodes CASSLGQNYGYTF.